The source of this T cell receptor beta chain is a study of response to subunit inactivated influenza vaccine. The study, taken as a whole, reports: Every seasonal influenza vaccination brings in few new T cells, the authors suggested.

TCRdb analysed the RT-PCR reads with MiXCR anew, one entry per CDR3 protein. The data hold 300,000 to 350,000 distinct CDR3 sequences, with roughly 22% observed a single time. V was trimmed by 6 bases and J by 1 base, leaving 11 bases between them. The length of the CDR3 is 14 residues. Germline-derived CDR1 and CDR2 are MDHEN and SYDVKM. This clonotype was found a few times. Antigen unknown. V and J are TRBV28 and TRBJ2-3, with D tentatively TRBD2 (5 bases). The sample here was PBMCs from blood, taken about 20 months after vaccination. The TCR sequence derives from a man aged 50-75 years who received an inactivated influenza vaccine. This CDR3 reads CASSTYSGTDTQYF. The CDR3 bases are TGTGCCAGCAGCACTTATAGCGGCACAGATACGCAGTATTTT.